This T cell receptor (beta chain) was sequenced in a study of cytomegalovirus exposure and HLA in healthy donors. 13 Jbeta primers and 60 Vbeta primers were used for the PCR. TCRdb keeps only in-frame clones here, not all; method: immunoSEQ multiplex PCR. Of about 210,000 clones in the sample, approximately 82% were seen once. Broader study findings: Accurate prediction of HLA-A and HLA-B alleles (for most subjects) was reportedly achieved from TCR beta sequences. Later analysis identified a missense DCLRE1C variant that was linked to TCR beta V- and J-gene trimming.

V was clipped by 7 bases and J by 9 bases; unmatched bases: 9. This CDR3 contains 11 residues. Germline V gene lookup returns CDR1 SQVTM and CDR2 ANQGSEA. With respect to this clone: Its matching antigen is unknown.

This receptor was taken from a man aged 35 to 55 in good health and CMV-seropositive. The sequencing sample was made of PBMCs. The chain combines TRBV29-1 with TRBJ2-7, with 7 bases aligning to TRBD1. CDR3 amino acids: CSAATRDRQYF. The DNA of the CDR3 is TGCAGCGCCGCCACCCGGGACAGGCAGTACTTC.